Sequencing of this T cell receptor beta chain was carried out in a study of blood T cell repertoires in COVID-19. Across the study: The study drew acute and convalescent COVID-19 samples from the United States, Italy and Spain. In each case, the material was cDNA or gDNA derived from T cells, B-cell-depleted T cells, or PBMCs.

The germline gives CDR1 SNHLY, CDR2 FYNNEI. The CDR3 extends over 15 amino acids. The junction had 3 bases not matched to a gene; V was cut back by 5 bases and J by 0 bases. Authors' processing steps: Scientists estimated how many nucleated cells there were by amplifying reference gene primers. Profiling relied on immunoSEQ multiplex PCR, and the TCRdb table lists in-frame clones only, not all of them. V and J calls and clone size come straight from that table; D and trimming were deduced from the DNA. The sample shows approximately 200,000 clones, 70% to 90% of them seen only once. V gene TRBV2 combines with J gene TRBJ1-2, with TRBD1 matching over 10 bases. The TCR comes from a man aged 60 to 75 with acute or convalescent COVID-19. The sample was peripheral blood. The CDR3 nucleotides read TGTGCCAGCAGTTGGGACAGGGGACCTAACTATGGCTACACCTTC. The encoded protein is CASSWDRGPNYGYTF.